This T cell receptor beta chain emerged from a study of sequential checkpoint blockade in melanoma. Looking at the study overall: After both sequences, patients received maintenance nivolumab.

Noted treatment: randomized to nivolumab then ipilimumab (arm A) or the reverse (arm B). Patients had received no earlier DNA-damaging chemotherapy. PBMC sorting kept live CD3+CD8+ cells without CD19 or CD56. Clones were sequenced by immunoSEQ multiplex PCR, and TCRdb holds only the in-frame ones, with some missing. The table has more than 10,000 clones, around 82% seen once. Germline CDR1 SGHAT, CDR2 FQNNGV. The CDR3 is 16 amino acids. V dropped 0 bases and J dropped 0 bases, with 9 bases sitting between them. Sequencing used CD8+ T cells sorted from blood (inferred from file names), obtained from a patient given nivolumab and ipilimumab in sequence. The source is a human donor with melanoma. V gene TRBV11-2 combines with J gene TRBJ1-3; D ambiguous. The CDR3 protein is CASSLDPRNSGNTIYF. The CDR3 DNA sequence: TGTGCCAGCAGCTTAGATCCTAGGAACTCTGGAAACACCATATATTTT.